This T cell receptor (beta chain) was captured by sequencing in a study of graft-versus-host responses after intestinal transplantation. Turning to the study itself: Transplantation in recipients was multivisceral, liver-intestinal, or isolated intestinal. Every transplant recipient was induced with anti-thymocyte globulin, then maintained on tacrolimus and steroids for about 3 years.

TCRdb keeps only in-frame clones here, not all; method: immunoSEQ multiplex PCR. The table shows tens of thousands of clones, with approximately 95% occurring only once. CDR1 and CDR2 (germline): LGHNT, FRNRAP. Trimming removed 2 bases from V and 6 bases from J; junction bases left unmatched: 16. The CDR3 is made up of 18 amino acids. On this clone itself: Its antigen is unidentified.

General study findings and limits: Detected in recipient marrow were GvH clones, some of which were first observed in ileum or blood.

V is TRBV12-5 and J is TRBJ2-5, with TRBD1 identical over 9 bases. This sequence originates from a human donor who was the organ donor for an intestinal transplant. The sample was unstimulated CD8+ T cells sorted from spleen or lymph node cells, taken before transplant. This CDR3 is CASGLSRSGTGNEKTQYF. CDR3 DNA: TGTGCTAGTGGTTTGTCTCGTTCCGGGACAGGGAATGAAAAGACCCAGTACTTC.